This TCR beta chain is from a study of post-analysis software for immune sequencing data. Overall study findings and caveats: TRBV segments more frequent in patients than in controls numbered roughly 5 and included TRBV5-6, TRBV5-1 and TRBV20-1.

Included in the TCR beta cDNA libraries were unique molecular identifiers. From around 0.96 to 9.9 million T cells, roughly 0.5 million cDNA molecules were obtained. MiXCR was run by TCRdb on the PCR reads, yielding one entry per CDR3 protein. The data hold 450,000 to 700,000 distinct CDR3 sequences, with 44% observed a single time. In its sample, this clonotype was seen a few times. Its antigen is still unknown. CDR3 length: 13 residues. The germline V and J ends were trimmed by 4 bases and 7 bases, with 13 bases remaining between them. The source material was blood. The TCR was taken from a girl aged 10 to 17 with multiple sclerosis. This chain joins TRBV12-3 or TRBV12-4 and TRBJ2-5; no reliable D call. As DNA, the CDR3 is TGTGCCAGCAGTTCGGTAGGACCTGGGACCCAGTACTTC. It codes for CASSSVGPGTQYF.